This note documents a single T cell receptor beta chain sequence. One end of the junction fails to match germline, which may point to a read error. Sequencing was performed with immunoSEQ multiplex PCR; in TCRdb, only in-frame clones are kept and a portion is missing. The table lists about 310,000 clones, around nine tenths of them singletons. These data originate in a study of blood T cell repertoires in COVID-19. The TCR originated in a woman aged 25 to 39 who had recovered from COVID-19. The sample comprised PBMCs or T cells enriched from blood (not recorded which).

CDR3 loop: CASSLVPREKLVF. CDR3 DNA sequence: TGTGCCAGCAGCTTAGTACCCAGGGAAAAACTGGTTTTT. The chain employs TRBV7-9 and TRBJ1-4; tentatively, D is TRBD1 (5 bases). The germline CDR1 and CDR2 sequences are SEHNR and FQNEAQ (reference sequence). The CDR3 has 13 amino acids.